The 19 T cell receptor beta chains reported below all come from one sample, sequenced in a study of cytomegalovirus exposure and HLA in healthy donors. PCR employed 60 Vbeta and 13 Jbeta primers. TCRdb keeps only in-frame clones here, not all; method: immunoSEQ multiplex PCR. There are approximately 110,000 clones in the sample; approximately 76% occur only once, and over 7% lies in the top ten. Input material: PBMCs. These receptor sequences come from a woman aged 45-59 years in good health and CMV-seropositive.

This chain's CDR3 is CASSVAGGPYEQYF. The DNA for the CDR3 is TGTGCCAGCAGTGTTGCGGGAGGACCCTACGAGCAGTACTTC. The V and J genes are TRBV6-1 and TRBJ2-7; TRBD2 matches at 8 bases. Germline V gene lookup returns CDR1 MNHNS and CDR2 SASEGT. J gave up 2 bases and V 4 bases, and 4 bases lay outside the gene matches. The CDR3 extends over 14 amino acids.

This chain joins TRBV6-1 and TRBJ2-7; 9 bases agree with TRBD1. The CDR3 is 14 residues long. Per germline, CDR1 MNHNS and CDR2 SASEGT. Trimming took 3 bases from V and 9 from J; bases not matched to a gene: 9. CDR3 DNA sequence: TGTGCCAGCAGTGACCTGGGACAGGGAAGAGGGCAGTACTTC. It specifies CASSDLGQGRGQYF.

The chain uses TRBV6-6 and TRBJ1-3, with D uncertain. The V and J ends lost 2 bases and 0 bases respectively, with 11 bases between them. The germline V gene has CDR1 MNHNY and CDR2 SVGAGI (reference sequence). The CDR3 consists of 16 residues. In nucleotides, the CDR3 is TGTGCCAGCAGTTACCCACACAGTAGCTCTGGAAACACCATATATTTT. Protein: CASSYPHSSSGNTIYF.

V gene TRBV7-2 combines with J gene TRBJ1-2; no definite D call. Germline V gene data show CDR1 as SGHTA and CDR2 as FQGNSA. V dropped 5 bases and J dropped 4 bases, with 11 bases sitting between them. The CDR3 is 13 residues long. The CDR3 DNA reads TGTGCCAGCAGCCGAGGTGATCTCTATGGCTACACCTTC. Translating gives CASSRGDLYGYTF.

The rearrangement joins TRBV7-2 to TRBJ2-7; TRBD2 matches at 10 bases. Germline V gene lookup returns CDR1 SGHTA and CDR2 FQGNSA. The V segment lost 1 base and the J segment 4 bases; nucleotides outside the gene matches: 7. This CDR3 spans 16 amino acids. CDR3 loop: CASSLGRSGGGYEQYF. The CDR3 DNA is TGTGCCAGCAGCTTAGGCCGCAGCGGGGGGGGGTACGAGCAGTACTTC.

This chain uses TRBV4-1 with TRBJ1-5; 9 bases fit TRBD1. Per germline, CDR1 MGHRA and CDR2 YSYEKL. V dropped 1 base and J dropped 3; count of bases not matched to a gene: 7. The CDR3 runs 17 residues. Written as DNA, the CDR3 is TGCGCCAGCAGCCAAGGGTACAGGGGGCTAGCCAATCAGCCCCAGCATTTT. It is translated as CASSQGYRGLANQPQHF.

V usage is TRBV5-1 and J usage is TRBJ2-7; 8 nucleotides align to TRBD1. The J segment lost 7 bases and the V segment lost 0 bases, leaving 6 bases of the junction unmatched. The CDR3 is 14 amino acids. Per germline, CDR1 SGHRS and CDR2 YFSETQ. Here the CDR3 DNA reads TGCGCCAGCAGCTTGGGACAGGGGCTGGGGGAGCAGTACTTC. It yields the protein CASSLGQGLGEQYF.

V gene TRBV19 combines with J gene TRBJ1-1; 10 nucleotides align to TRBD1. The CDR3 covers 14 residues. V trimming: 7 bases; J trimming: 4 bases; junction bases outside the gene matches: 6. From germline, CDR1 is LNHDA and CDR2 SQIVND (reference sequence). The CDR3 loop reads CASIETGGFTEAFF. The CDR3 nucleotides read TGTGCCAGTATAGAGACAGGGGGCTTCACTGAAGCTTTCTTT.

The V and J genes are TRBV4-3 and TRBJ1-4; D remains ambiguous. The CDR3 contains 16 residues. Trimming cost V 1 base and J 6 bases, with 15 bases left between them. Germline loops: CDR1 LGHNA, CDR2 YSLEER. The CDR3 reads CASSQALFEGDEKLFF. The DNA of the CDR3 is TGCGCCAGCAGCCAAGCCCTCTTTGAGGGCGATGAAAAACTGTTTTTT.

The V gene is TRBV27, the J gene TRBJ2-7, with D perhaps TRBD2 (6 bases). The CDR3 consists of 16 residues. Germline-derived CDR1 and CDR2 are MNHEY and SMNVEV (reference sequence). V was cut by 2 bases and J by 0 bases, with 14 bases left in between. The CDR3 DNA follows: TGTGCCAGCAGTTTAAGGTACGGGGGACCCTCCTACGAGCAGTACTTC. Translating it yields CASSLRYGGPSYEQYF.

This rearrangement joins TRBV7-2 to TRBJ2-5; TRBD2 aligns across 10 bases. The CDR3 is 19 amino acids. Germline V gene lookup returns CDR1 SGHTA and CDR2 FQGNSA. Trimming at V came to 0 bases and at J to 5 bases, leaving 15 bases not matched to a gene. CDR3: CASSLALGISGGQGETQYF. CDR3 in DNA: TGTGCCAGCAGCTTAGCGCTGGGCATTAGCGGGGGGCAGGGGGAGACCCAGTACTTC. Combining the CDR3 with reference TRBV7-2 and TRBJ2-5 gives the whole variable domain GAGVSQSPSNKVTEKGKDVELRCDPISGHTALYWYRQSLGQGLEFLIYFQGNSAPDKSGLPSDRFSAERTGGSVSTLTIQRTQQEDSAVYLCASSLALGISGGQGETQYFGPGTRLLVL.

V usage is TRBV9 and J usage is TRBJ1-2; 9 nucleotides align to TRBD1. This CDR3 is built from 14 residues. The ends lost 4 bases at V and 4 bases at J; junction bases unmatched: 5. Per germline, CDR1 SGDLS and CDR2 YYNGEE. The CDR3 coding sequence is TGTGCCAGCAGCCTGACAGGGGGTGGCTATGGCTACACCTTC. Encoded protein: CASSLTGGGYGYTF.

With regard to this clone: The junction differs from germline at one of its ends, possibly a read error. J is TRBJ2-5 and V is TRBV7-9, with a tentative D call TRBD2 (7 bases). The CDR3 covers 15 residues. Germline-derived CDR1 and CDR2 are SEHNR and FQNEAQ (reference sequence). The CDR3 region has the DNA TGTTCCAGCAGCTTAGTACGGGGGGCGAGTGAGACCCAGTACTTC. Translated: CSSSLVRGASETQYF.

The chain joins TRBV10-1 to TRBJ2-3; D is possibly TRBD1 (6 bases). Germline V gene sequence: CDR1 WNHNN, CDR2 SYGVQD (reference sequence). The CDR3 length is 15 residues. Between the trimmed V and J ends, which lost 11 bases and 1 base, there was a span of 19 bases. The CDR3: CACSSARGGTDTQYF. The CDR3 DNA follows: TGCGCCTGCTCTTCGGCCAGGGGAGGCACAGATACGCAGTATTTT.

The chain carries TRBV9 and TRBJ1-5; 7 nucleotides match TRBD1. J lost 2 bases, V lost 0 bases, and 5 bases had no gene match. Germline CDR1 SGDLS, CDR2 YYNGEE. There are 16 residues in the CDR3. The CDR3 loop is CASSVGGGPGNQPQHF. DNA for the CDR3: TGTGCCAGCAGCGTAGGAGGGGGCCCTGGCAATCAGCCCCAGCATTTT.

The chain is built from TRBV7-9 and TRBJ1-5; D is unresolved. CDR1 is SEHNR, CDR2 FQNEAQ, per germline (reference sequence). The CDR3 spans 15 residues. V dropped 2 bases and J dropped 7 bases, with 15 bases sitting between them. As DNA, the CDR3 is TGTGCCAGCAGCTTACACTCAGGTCATGGCCAGCCCCAGCATTTT. Amino acids: CASSLHSGHGQPQHF. Combining the CDR3 with reference TRBV7-9 and TRBJ1-5 gives the whole variable domain DTGVSQNPRHKITKRGQNVTFRCDPISEHNRLYWYRQTLGQGPEFLTYFQNEAQLEKSRLLSDRFSAERPKGSFSTLEIQRTEQGDSAMYLCASSLHSGHGQPQHFGDGTRLSIL.

V gene TRBV6-6 combines with J gene TRBJ2-2, with TRBD2 as a possible D gene (5 bases). From germline, CDR1 is MNHNY and CDR2 SVGAGI (reference sequence). The CDR3 covers 12 residues. V lost 8 bases and J lost 7, with 11 bases in between. CDR3 bases: TGTGCCAGCGATACCCGGGACGGGGAGCTGTTTTTT. As protein: CASDTRDGELFF.

In its sample, this clone was seen once. The chain combines TRBV5-1 with TRBJ1-2; a possible D gene is TRBD1 (5 bases). The germline V and J ends were trimmed by 5 bases and 2 bases, with 10 bases remaining between them. From germline, CDR1 is SGHRS and CDR2 YFSETQ. The CDR3 has 13 amino acids. The DNA for the CDR3 is TGCGCCAGCAGAGAACAGGAAAACTATGGCTACACCTTC. Translating it yields CASREQENYGYTF. Filled out from reference TRBV5-1 and TRBJ1-2, the complete variable domain reads KAGVTQTPRYLIKTRGQQVTLSCSPISGHRSVSWYQQTPGQGLQFLFEYFSETQRNKGNFPGRFSGRQFSNSRSEMNVSTLELGDSALYLCASREQENYGYTFGSGTRLTVV.

This sequence joins TRBV5-3 and TRBJ1-5, with D tentatively TRBD1 (5 bases). TRBV5-3 is designated an ORF whose function remains uncertain. The CDR3 length is 14 residues. V was cut by 4 bases and J by 6 bases, with 14 bases left in between. In DNA, the CDR3 is TGTGCCAGAAGCGGGGAGGGACCGGGTCAGCCCCAGCATTTT. It codes for CARSGEGPGQPQHF.